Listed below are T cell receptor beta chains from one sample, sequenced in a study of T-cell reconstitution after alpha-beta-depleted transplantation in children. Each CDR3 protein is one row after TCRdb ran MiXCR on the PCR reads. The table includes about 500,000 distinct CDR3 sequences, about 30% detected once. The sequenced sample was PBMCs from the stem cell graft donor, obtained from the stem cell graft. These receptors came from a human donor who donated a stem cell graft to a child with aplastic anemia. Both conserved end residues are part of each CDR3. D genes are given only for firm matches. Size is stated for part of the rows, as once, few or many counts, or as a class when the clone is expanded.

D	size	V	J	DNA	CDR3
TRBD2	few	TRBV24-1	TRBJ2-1	TGTGCCACCAGTGAAACGGGAGGGTCCTACAATGAGCAGTTCTTC	CATSETGGSYNEQFF
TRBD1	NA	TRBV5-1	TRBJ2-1	TGCGCCAGCAGCTTCCAGGGGGATGAGCAGTTCTTC	CASSFQGDEQFF
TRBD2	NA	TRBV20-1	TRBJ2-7	TGCAGTGCGAAGACTAGCGGAAAGACCTACGAGCAGTACTTC	CSAKTSGKTYEQYF
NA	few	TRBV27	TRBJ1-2	TGTGCCAGCAGTCCCAGCGGGACCGTGAGAGGCTACACCTTC	CASSPSGTVRGYTF
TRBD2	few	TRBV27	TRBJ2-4	TGTGCCTCGGGACTAGCGGGACGGGCGGAGTTTGCAAACATTCAGTACTTC	CASGLAGRAEFANIQYF
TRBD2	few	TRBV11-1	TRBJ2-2	TGTGCCAGCAGCCCCAGAGGGGCGGGAGGAACCGCTGGCGGGGAGCTGTTTTTT	CASSPRGAGGTAGGELFF
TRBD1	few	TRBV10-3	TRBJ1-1	TGTGCCATCAGCCGGGACAGGGGGAACACTGAAGCTTTCTTT	CAISRDRGNTEAFF
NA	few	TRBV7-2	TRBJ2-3	TGTGCCAGCAGCTTAGTAGACAGTAGCACAGATACGCAGTATTTT	CASSLVDSSTDTQYF
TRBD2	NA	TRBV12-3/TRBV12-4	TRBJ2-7	TGTGCCAGCAGTGGAGCGGGAGTCGTGTACGAGCAGTACTTC	CASSGAGVVYEQYF
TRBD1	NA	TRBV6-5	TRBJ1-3	TGTGCCAGCAGTTACGGGGGGACAGGCTCTGGAAACACCATATATTTT	CASSYGGTGSGNTIYF
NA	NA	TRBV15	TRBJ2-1	TGTGCCACCAGCAGAGCTCGTGGGAACAATGAGCAGTTCTTC	CATSRARGNNEQFF
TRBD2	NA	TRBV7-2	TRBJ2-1	TGTGCCAGCAGCATTACCCTAGCGGGAGCCAACAATGAGCAGTTCTTC	CASSITLAGANNEQFF
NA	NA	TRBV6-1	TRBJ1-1	TGTGCCAGCAGTGAAGTGGGGACGTTGCCCTCCCTTGAAGCTTTCTTT	CASSEVGTLPSLEAFF
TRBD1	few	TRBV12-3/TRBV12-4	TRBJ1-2	TGTGCCAGCAGTCTAACCCTGACAGGGGGCTATGGCTACACCTTC	CASSLTLTGGYGYTF
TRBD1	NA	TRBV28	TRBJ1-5	TGTGCCAGCACCTCTGGACAGGAGAGCAATCAGCCCCAGCATTTT	CASTSGQESNQPQHF
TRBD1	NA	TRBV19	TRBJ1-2	TGTGCCAGTAGGACGACAGGGGCAGGCGACTATGGCTACACCTTC	CASRTTGAGDYGYTF
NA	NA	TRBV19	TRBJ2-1	TGTGCCAGTAGTATAGGTTCTGGGAGAAACAATGAGCAGTTCTTC	CASSIGSGRNNEQFF
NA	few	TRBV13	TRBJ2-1	TGTGCCAGCAGCGCGACCGGGACTTGGGACCGCAATGAGCAGTTCTTC	CASSATGTWDRNEQFF
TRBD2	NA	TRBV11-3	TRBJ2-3	TGTGCCAGCAGCTTAAAACTAGCGGGGTCCACAGATACGCAGTATTTT	CASSLKLAGSTDTQYF
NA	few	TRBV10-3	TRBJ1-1	TGTGCCATCAGTGAGCCGTCCCTTGGAGGGGCGAACACTGAAGCTTTCTTT	CAISEPSLGGANTEAFF
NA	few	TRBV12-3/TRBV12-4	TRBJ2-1	TGTGCCAGCAGTCCCCTCGGGGGTGTCGGAGAGCAGTTCTTC	CASSPLGGVGEQFF
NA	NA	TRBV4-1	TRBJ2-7	TGCGCCAGCAGCCCCGATGACCACGAGCAGTACTTC	CASSPDDHEQYF
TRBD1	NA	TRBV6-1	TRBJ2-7	TGTGCCAGCAGGGCCGGGACAGGAGCCTACGAGCAGTACTTC	CASRAGTGAYEQYF
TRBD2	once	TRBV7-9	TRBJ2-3	TGTGCCAGCAGCTTATCCGCTAGCGGAGACACAGATACGCAGTATTTT	CASSLSASGDTDTQYF
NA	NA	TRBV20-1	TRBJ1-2	TGCAGTGCCGAGACAAGGGGAGGCTACACCTTC	CSAETRGGYTF
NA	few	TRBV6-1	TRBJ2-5	TGTGCCAGCATGAGCACCACCGGGGGGACCCAGTACTTC	CASMSTTGGTQYF
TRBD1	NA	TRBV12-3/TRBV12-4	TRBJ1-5	TGTGCCAGCAGTTCTCCCGGGACAGGGGCCAATCAGCCCCAGCATTTT	CASSSPGTGANQPQHF